These 21 T cell receptor beta chains were all obtained from the same sample, sequenced in a study of cytomegalovirus exposure and HLA in healthy donors. A multiplex PCR was run with 60 Vbeta primers and 13 Jbeta primers. TCRdb keeps only in-frame clones here, not all; method: immunoSEQ multiplex PCR. The table records about 97,000 clones, less than 85% of them present only once. The specimen was PBMCs. These TCRs come from a man between 40 and 49 years old in good health and CMV-seronegative.

This clone was seen a handful of times. The gene calls are TRBV18 and TRBJ1-2; the D gene is possibly TRBD1 (5 bases). Deletions cut 1 base from V and 4 bases from J, with 7 bases between. Germline CDR1 and CDR2: KGHSH and LQKENI. The CDR3 is made up of 13 amino acids. The CDR3 spells CASSPQGLYGYTF. CDR3 DNA: TGTGCCAGCTCACCACAGGGGCTCTATGGCTACACCTTC.

The genes are TRBV6-1 and TRBJ2-6; D unresolved. The CDR3 length is 14 residues. Germline V gene lookup returns CDR1 MNHNS and CDR2 SASEGT. Trimming left V 7 bases short and J 0 bases short, with 7 bases between. The CDR3 here is CASTFPSGANVLTF. CDR3 DNA sequence: TGTGCCAGCACCTTTCCCTCTGGGGCCAACGTCCTGACTTTC.

The J gene is TRBJ2-1, the V gene TRBV29-1; 10 bases match TRBD1. Germline trimming cut 7 bases from V and 8 bases from J; bases unmatched to any gene: 20. The CDR3 is made up of 17 amino acids. CDR1 SQVTM and CDR2 ANQGSEA come from the germline V gene. CDR3 region: CSAGRGTGVFFSDEQFF. CDR3 nucleotide sequence: TGCAGCGCCGGGCGGGGGACAGGGGTATTTTTCTCTGATGAGCAGTTCTTC.

This clone was seen just once. The chain couples TRBV7-8 to TRBJ2-7; weak D call: TRBD2 (6 bases). There are 17 residues in the CDR3. Trimming removed 5 bases at V and 3 bases at J, with 23 bases between. Germline CDR1 SGHVS, CDR2 FQNEAQ. CDR3: CASSTPSEGSIYYEQYF. DNA of the CDR3: TGTGCCAGCAGCACCCCCTCGGAGGGGTCGATTTACTACGAGCAGTACTTC.

The genes are TRBV27 and TRBJ1-3, with a weak D call TRBD1 (5 bases). The germline V gene has CDR1 MNHEY and CDR2 SMNVEV (reference sequence). This CDR3 contains 15 residues. Deletions cut 3 bases from V and 4 bases from J, with 13 bases between. In DNA form, the CDR3 reads TGTGCCAGCAGTTTCCCAACAGGTATCGGAAACACCATATATTTT. This sequence encodes CASSFPTGIGNTIYF.

The chain uses TRBV7-3 and TRBJ2-2; D is undetermined. Germline V gene data show CDR1 as SGHTA and CDR2 as FQGTGA. There are 14 residues in the CDR3. Trimming removed 5 bases from V and 6 bases from J, with 13 bases in between. The CDR3 region is CASSLPALAGELFF. CDR3 in DNA: TGTGCCAGCAGCCTACCTGCGTTGGCCGGGGAGCTGTTTTTT.

The chain combines TRBV5-6 with TRBJ2-1; TRBD1 is a possible D gene (8 bases). This CDR3 contains 14 residues. The germline V and J ends were trimmed by 2 bases and 6 bases, with 12 bases remaining between them. Germline V gives CDR1 SGHDT, CDR2 YYEEEE. CDR3 sequence: CASSLQGGVNEQFF. CDR3 DNA sequence: TGTGCCAGCAGCTTACAGGGGGGGGTCAATGAGCAGTTCTTC.

CDR3 residues: CASSAGGSYGYTF. The CDR3, as DNA: TGTGCCAGCAGCGCAGGGGGCTCGTATGGCTACACCTTC. The chain uses TRBV6-5 and TRBJ1-2; TRBD1 aligns across 8 bases. V was clipped by 6 bases and J by 5 bases; unmatched bases: 5. This CDR3 is built from 13 residues. Per the germline V gene, CDR1 is MNHEY and CDR2 is SVGAGI.

The J gene is TRBJ2-5, the V gene TRBV6-5; 7 bases are a match to TRBD1. The germline V gene has CDR1 MNHEY and CDR2 SVGAGI. This CDR3 is 14 amino acids long. Losses at the gene ends were 5 bases for V and 2 bases for J; bases not matched to a gene: 5. CDR3 sequence: CASSPDRAQETQYF. CDR3 nucleotides: TGTGCCAGCAGTCCCGACAGGGCTCAAGAGACCCAGTACTTC.

This chain uses TRBV5-1 with TRBJ2-3, with 8 bases aligning to TRBD2. Looked up from germline, CDR1 is SGHRS and CDR2 is YFSETQ. V lost 4 bases, J lost 9 bases, and 19 bases stayed unmatched. The length of the CDR3 is 17 residues. Here the CDR3 reads CASSPQGPGGPHGTQYF. For the CDR3, the DNA is TGCGCCAGCAGCCCCCAAGGCCCGGGGGGGCCGCATGGGACGCAGTATTTT.

V is TRBV5-6 and J is TRBJ2-7; a weak D match, TRBD1 (6 bases). Looked up from germline, CDR1 is SGHDT and CDR2 is YYEEEE. V lost 4 bases and J lost 2, with 13 bases in between. This CDR3 region has 14 residues. The CDR3 DNA reads TGTGCCAGCAGCCTGATGGACAGAGCCTACGAGCAGTACTTC. It is translated as CASSLMDRAYEQYF. The complete variable domain, with remaining parts taken from reference TRBV5-6 and TRBJ2-7, reads DAGVTQSPTHLIKTRGQQVTLRCSPKSGHDTVSWYQQALGQGPQFIFQYYEEEERQRGNFPDRFSGHQFPNYSSELNVNALLLGDSALYLCASSLMDRAYEQYFGPGTRLTVT.

The chain links TRBV5-1 to TRBJ2-2, with 7 bases that match TRBD1. CDR3 length: 16 amino acids. CDR1 and CDR2 (germline): SGHRS, YFSETQ. With V trimmed by 0 bases and J by 0 bases, 2 bases remained unmatched. CDR3 loop: CASSLEGGANTGELFF. The CDR3 DNA follows: TGCGCCAGCAGCTTGGAAGGGGGCGCGAACACCGGGGAGCTGTTTTTT.

The chain recombines TRBV2 with TRBJ1-1; D is uncertain. With 1 base removed from V and 5 bases from J, the gap between germline ends came to 14 bases. Germline V gene sequence: CDR1 SNHLY, CDR2 FYNNEI. The length of the CDR3 is 15 residues. CDR3 nucleotides: TGTGCCAGCAGTGAAGAGGGAGGATCTGGGACTGAAGCTTTCTTT. Amino acid sequence: CASSEEGGSGTEAFF.

This chain uses TRBV9 with TRBJ2-2; TRBD2 is a possible D gene (7 bases). The germline V and J ends were trimmed by 3 bases and 3 bases, with 15 bases remaining between them. The V gene's germline CDR1 is SGDLS and CDR2 YYNGEE. This CDR3 is 16 amino acids long. Written as DNA, the CDR3 is TGTGCCAGCAGCGCTAGGGGGGGACCCTACACCGGGGAGCTGTTTTTT. It is translated as CASSARGGPYTGELFF.

The chain recombines TRBV19 with TRBJ1-1, with 7 bases lining up with TRBD1. Germline V gene lookup returns CDR1 LNHDA and CDR2 SQIVND (reference sequence). There are 15 residues in the CDR3. The junction had 7 bases not matched to a gene; V was cut back by 5 bases and J by 1 base. The CDR3 DNA is TGTGCCAGTAGTGCAAGAAGACAGGGGAACACTGAAGCTTTCTTT. This sequence encodes CASSARRQGNTEAFF. The complete variable domain, with remaining parts taken from reference TRBV19 and TRBJ1-1, reads DGGITQSPKYLFRKEGQNVTLSCEQNLNHDAMYWYRQDPGQGLRLIYYSQIVNDFQKGDIAEGYSVSREKKESFPLTVTSAQKNPTAFYLCASSARRQGNTEAFFGQGTRLTVV.

This chain connects TRBV2 to TRBJ1-3; 7 bases line up with TRBD1. This CDR3 spans 17 amino acids. J was trimmed by 0 bases and V by 4 bases; bases with no gene match: 9. The germline V gene encodes CDR1 SNHLY and CDR2 FYNNEI. The CDR3 nucleotides are TGTGCCAGCAGTGGCGGGACAGAACCTCTCTCTGGAAACACCATATATTTT. This encodes CASSGGTEPLSGNTIYF.

The gene calls are TRBV9 and TRBJ1-1; a possible D gene is TRBD1 (5 bases). Between the trimmed V and J ends, which lost 4 bases and 5 bases, there was a span of 15 bases. Germline-derived CDR1 and CDR2 are SGDLS and YYNGEE. The CDR3 covers 14 residues. The CDR3 is CASSPLRGNTEAFF. The DNA for the CDR3 is TGTGCCAGCAGCCCCCTGCGGGGGAATACTGAAGCTTTCTTT. Using reference TRBV9 and TRBJ1-1 for the parts outside the CDR3, the full variable domain is DSGVTQTPKHLITATGQRVTLRCSPRSGDLSVYWYQQSLDQGLQFLIQYYNGEERAKGNILERFSAQQFPDLHSELNLSSLELGDSALYFCASSPLRGNTEAFFGQGTRLTVV.

The chain links TRBV7-2 to TRBJ1-2; TRBD1 matches 10 bases. The CDR3 sequence is 15 residues long. Germline V lookup: CDR1 SGHTA, CDR2 FQGNSA. The V segment lost 4 bases and the J segment 6 bases; nucleotides outside the gene matches: 8. DNA of the CDR3: TGTGCCAGCAGCTCTCGACAGGGGGCTGTAGATGGCTACACCTTC. It encodes CASSSRQGAVDGYTF.

Only one count was recorded for this clone. The chain uses TRBV4-1 and TRBJ1-2, with 9 bases aligning to TRBD1. Germline lookup yields CDR1 MGHRA and CDR2 YSYEKL. This CDR3 contains 19 residues. V gave up 3 bases and J gave up 0 bases; unmatched junction bases: 14. CDR3 sequence reads: CASSHPSGQGSTPNYGYTF. Written as DNA, the CDR3 is TGCGCCAGCAGCCACCCATCGGGACAGGGATCTACCCCTAACTATGGCTACACCTTC.

This clone was seen a few times. An end of the junction differs from the germline gene, which may be a read error. This chain joins TRBV6-5 and TRBJ2-3, with 10 bases lining up with TRBD1. The CDR3 is made up of 13 amino acids. The germline V gene has CDR1 MNHEY and CDR2 SVGAGI. The CDR3 region is CASRPGTGDTQYF. CDR3 in DNA: TGTGCCAGCAGGCCCGGGACAGGGGATACCCAGTATTTT.

The chain joins TRBV5-1 to TRBJ2-3; the D gene is possibly TRBD2 (6 bases). CDR3 length: 16 residues. The germline V gene has CDR1 SGHRS and CDR2 YFSETQ. V lost 1 base, J lost 0 bases, and 12 bases lay in between. The CDR3 sequence is CASSLSWGESTDTQYF. CDR3 DNA: TGCGCCAGCAGCTTGTCGTGGGGGGAAAGCACAGATACGCAGTATTTT.